Listed below are T cell receptor beta chains from one sample, sequenced in a study of blood T cell repertoires in COVID-19. Data came from immunoSEQ multiplex PCR; TCRdb stores just in-frame clones and leaves some out. Among tens of thousands of clones listed, about 83% were seen once. Sequencing was performed on peripheral blood. The receptors here all came from a man in his thirties or forties with COVID-19, enrolled during active disease. Each CDR3 is given with its conserved first and last residue. Each record gives: V gene, J gene, D gene, clone size, CDR3 protein, CDR3 DNA. The D gene is left open where the match is weak. Only some rows state a clone size, as once, few, many or a class for expanded clones.

V: TRBV7-2; J: TRBJ2-5; D: NA; size: NA; CDR3: CASSDPIAAETQYF; DNA: TGTGCCAGCAGCGACCCGATAGCGGCCGAGACCCAGTACTTC
V: TRBV19; J: TRBJ2-1; D: TRBD2; size: NA; CDR3: CASSSGRIGEQFF; DNA: TGTGCCAGTAGTAGCGGGAGAATCGGAGAGCAGTTCTTC
V: TRBV9; J: TRBJ1-2; D: NA; size: once; CDR3: CASSVDGYGYTF; DNA: TGTGCCAGCAGCGTAGACGGGTATGGCTACACCTTC
V: TRBV28; J: TRBJ2-7; D: NA; size: once; CDR3: CASSLGGASSYEQYF; DNA: TGTGCCAGCAGTTTAGGGGGGGCGAGCTCCTACGAGCAGTACTTC
V: TRBV11-2; J: TRBJ1-5; D: NA; size: NA; CDR3: CASSLGSYSNQPQHF; DNA: TGTGCCAGCAGCTTAGGGAGCTATAGCAATCAGCCCCAGCATTTT
V: TRBV5-4; J: TRBJ2-4; D: NA; size: NA; CDR3: CASSPLGATAIQYF; DNA: TGTGCCAGCAGCCCCCTTGGGGCGACGGCCATTCAGTACTTC
V: TRBV18; J: TRBJ2-5; D: TRBD1; size: NA; CDR3: CASSPGVIGTALETQYF; DNA: TGTGCCAGCTCCCCCGGGGTGATCGGGACAGCTCTAGAGACCCAGTACTTC
V: TRBV10-3; J: TRBJ2-7; D: NA; size: NA; CDR3: CAISFRADSYEQYF; DNA: TGTGCCATCAGCTTTCGTGCGGATTCCTACGAGCAGTACTTC
V: TRBV19; J: TRBJ2-1; D: TRBD2; size: few; CDR3: CASSIGEGYNEQFF; DNA: TGTGCCAGTAGTATAGGGGAGGGGTACAATGAGCAGTTCTTC
V: TRBV6-5; J: TRBJ2-7; D: NA; size: NA; CDR3: CASSYSVRSSYEQYF; DNA: TGTGCCAGCAGTTACTCTGTGCGGTCCTCCTACGAGCAGTACTTC
V: TRBV24-1; J: TRBJ2-3; D: NA; size: NA; CDR3: CATGAGRGTDTQYF; DNA: TGTGCCACCGGGGCGGGAAGGGGTACAGATACGCAGTATTTT
V: TRBV9; J: TRBJ2-1; D: TRBD2; size: NA; CDR3: CASSDSSGMYNEQFF; DNA: TGTGCCAGCAGCGATTCTAGCGGTATGTACAATGAGCAGTTCTTC
V: TRBV27; J: TRBJ1-6; D: NA; size: few; CDR3: CASSLTPPGVGSPLHF; DNA: TGTGCCAGCAGTTTGACCCCCCCAGGGGTCGGATCACCCCTCCACTTT
V: TRBV4-1; J: TRBJ2-1; D: TRBD2; size: once; CDR3: CASSQRTSDYNEQFF; DNA: TGCGCCAGCAGTCAGAGGACTAGCGACTACAATGAGCAGTTCTTC
V: TRBV6-6; J: TRBJ1-5; D: NA; size: NA; CDR3: CASSHRANNSNQPQHF; DNA: TGTGCCAGCAGTCACAGAGCAAATAATAGCAATCAGCCCCAGCATTTT
V: TRBV5-1; J: TRBJ1-2; D: NA; size: NA; CDR3: CASSRTTGYGYTF; DNA: TGCGCCAGCAGTCGGACAACGGGCTATGGCTACACCTTC
V: TRBV27; J: TRBJ1-2; D: NA; size: few; CDR3: CASSTVGGYGYTF; DNA: TGTGCCAGCTCGACAGTAGGGGGCTATGGCTACACCTTC
V: TRBV6-5; J: TRBJ1-1; D: NA; size: NA; CDR3: CASSLNPGNTEAFF; DNA: TGTGCCAGCAGCCTAAATCCGGGGAACACTGAAGCTTTCTTT
V: TRBV24-1; J: TRBJ1-2; D: NA; size: once; CDR3: CATSEAGTANYGYTF; DNA: TGTGCCACCAGTGAGGCGGGGACCGCAAACTATGGCTACACCTTC
V: TRBV12-3/TRBV12-4; J: TRBJ2-7; D: NA; size: once; CDR3: CASTPGHEQYF; DNA: TGTGCCAGCACTCCTGGCCACGAGCAGTACTTC
V: TRBV11-2; J: TRBJ2-1; D: TRBD2; size: NA; CDR3: CASSLGTFRLAGVEQFF; DNA: TGTGCCAGCAGCTTAGGAACCTTTCGGCTAGCGGGAGTAGAGCAGTTCTTC
V: TRBV5-5; J: TRBJ2-1; D: TRBD2; size: NA; CDR3: CASSLELAGYNEQFF; DNA: TGTGCCAGCAGCTTGGAACTAGCGGGCTACAATGAGCAGTTCTTC
V: TRBV6-5; J: TRBJ1-6; D: NA; size: few; CDR3: CASSRDGGNSPLHF; DNA: TGTGCCAGCAGTCGGGACGGGGGTAATTCACCCCTCCACTTT
V: TRBV5-6; J: TRBJ1-2; D: TRBD1; size: NA; CDR3: CASSPWTGPYGYTF; DNA: TGTGCCAGCAGCCCCTGGACAGGGCCCTATGGCTACACCTTC
V: TRBV28; J: TRBJ1-2; D: NA; size: NA; CDR3: CASSPDRTYGYTF; DNA: TGTGCCAGCAGTCCTGACAGGACCTATGGCTACACCTTC
V: TRBV5-6; J: TRBJ2-7; D: TRBD2; size: NA; CDR3: CASSSLAGRISYEQYF; DNA: TGTGCCAGCAGCTCACTGGCCGGGAGGATCTCCTACGAGCAGTACTTC
V: TRBV5-4; J: TRBJ1-1; D: TRBD1; size: NA; CDR3: CASSLRQGMNTEAFF; DNA: TGTGCCAGCAGCTTAAGACAGGGGATGAACACTGAAGCTTTCTTT
V: TRBV19; J: TRBJ2-1; D: TRBD1; size: NA; CDR3: CASSPLTGSNEQFF; DNA: TGTGCCAGTAGCCCCCTGACAGGGTCCAATGAGCAGTTCTTC
V: TRBV6-1; J: TRBJ2-2; D: TRBD1; size: few; CDR3: CASSEYDRVAGELFF; DNA: TGTGCCAGCAGTGAATATGACAGGGTGGCCGGGGAGCTGTTTTTT
V: TRBV6-4; J: TRBJ1-6; D: NA; size: NA; CDR3: CASSDSAEDSPLHF; DNA: TGTGCCAGCAGTGACTCCGCGGAGGATTCACCCCTCCACTTT
V: TRBV7-2; J: TRBJ1-5; D: TRBD1; size: NA; CDR3: CASSQDRVIQPQHF; DNA: TGTGCCAGCAGCCAGGACAGGGTCATCCAGCCCCAGCATTTT
V: TRBV6-1; J: TRBJ1-1; D: NA; size: NA; CDR3: CASSDYYGRGNTEAFF; DNA: TGTGCCAGCAGTGATTATTACGGGAGAGGGAACACTGAAGCTTTCTTT
V: TRBV29-1; J: TRBJ1-4; D: NA; size: few; CDR3: CSAYRETNEKLFF; DNA: TGCAGCGCCTACAGGGAAACTAATGAAAAACTGTTTTTT
V: TRBV4-2; J: TRBJ2-1; D: NA; size: NA; CDR3: CASSQETSAEQFF; DNA: TGTGCCAGCAGCCAAGAAACCAGCGCTGAGCAGTTCTTC
V: TRBV5-1; J: TRBJ1-1; D: NA; size: NA; CDR3: CEIGRDTMNTEAFF; DNA: TGCGAAATAGGAAGGGACACAATGAACACTGAAGCTTTCTTT
V: TRBV10-3; J: TRBJ2-7; D: NA; size: NA; CDR3: CATGPTGPTYEQYF; DNA: TGTGCCACCGGACCGACAGGTCCCACCTACGAGCAGTACTTC
V: TRBV28; J: TRBJ1-5; D: NA; size: NA; CDR3: CASSFGSGYQPQHF; DNA: TGTGCCAGCAGTTTTGGCAGCGGGTATCAGCCCCAGCATTTT
V: TRBV14; J: TRBJ2-3; D: NA; size: once; CDR3: CASSQDLGAVFATDTQYF; DNA: TGTGCCAGCAGCCAAGATCTAGGAGCGGTTTTTGCCACAGATACGCAGTATTTT
V: TRBV2; J: TRBJ1-2; D: NA; size: NA; CDR3: CASSDRVYGYTF; DNA: TGTGCCAGCAGTGACAGGGTCTATGGCTACACCTTC
V: TRBV4-2; J: TRBJ1-1; D: NA; size: few; CDR3: CASSQDREEAFF; DNA: TGTGCCAGCAGCCAAGATAGGGAGGAAGCTTTCTTT